This TCR beta chain is drawn from a study of T cell clonality in common variable immunodeficiency. Study findings and constraints: Reportedly, TCR beta sequences from common variable immunodeficiency showed fewer deletions and N-nucleotide insertions. CVID subjects showed higher TCRbeta clonality than healthy controls.

TCRdb keeps only in-frame clones here, not all; method: immunoSEQ multiplex PCR. The sample contains around 50,000 clones, none of them singletons. Germline-derived CDR1 and CDR2 are MNHEY and SVGEGT. The CDR3 has 14 residues. J was trimmed by 3 bases and V by 6 bases; bases with no gene match: 2. In its sample, this clone was seen many times. The antigen remains unidentified. Read coverage stops 3 residues before the CDR3 terminus; the germline J gene supplies the remainder. This TCR was sampled from a person aged 18 to 70 in good health. The chain joins TRBV6-2 or TRBV6-3 to TRBJ2-7; TRBD2 aligns across 13 bases. Sequencing was carried out using peripheral blood mononuclear cells. CDR3 DNA (partial): TGTGCCAGCAGCCGACTAGCGGGGGGCTACGAG. Translation: CASSRLAGGYE. The CDR3, in full, reads CASSRLAGGYEQYF.